This T cell receptor beta chain stems from a study of OX40 agonist ivuxolimab in advanced cancers. Study-wide results and caveats: Partial responders at 0.1-3.0 mg/kg had among the lowest clonal expansion. Expanded peripheral T-cell antigen specificity went undetermined.

Autoimmune disease history or systemic immunosuppression was exclusionary. Repertoires were generated with immunoSEQ multiplex PCR, while TCRdb's copy carries only in-frame clones and drops some. The table records some 50,000 clones, roughly 83% of them present only once. Only a few counts were recorded for this clone. No antigen is known for it. CDR3 length: 13 residues. Germline V lookup: CDR1 SEHNR, CDR2 FQNEAQ (reference sequence). V was pared by 3 bases and J by 2 bases, with 7 bases between. The rearrangement links TRBV7-9 to TRBJ1-1; D unclear. The source of this sequence is an adult with an advanced solid tumor such as melanoma, head and neck, liver or kidney cancer. Sequences were derived from CD4+ or CD8+ T cells sorted from blood, sampled in a trial of the OX40 agonist ivuxolimab. DNA for the CDR3: TGTGCCAGCAGCTTTCCGGGAAACACTGAAGCTTTCTTT. It codes for CASSFPGNTEAFF.